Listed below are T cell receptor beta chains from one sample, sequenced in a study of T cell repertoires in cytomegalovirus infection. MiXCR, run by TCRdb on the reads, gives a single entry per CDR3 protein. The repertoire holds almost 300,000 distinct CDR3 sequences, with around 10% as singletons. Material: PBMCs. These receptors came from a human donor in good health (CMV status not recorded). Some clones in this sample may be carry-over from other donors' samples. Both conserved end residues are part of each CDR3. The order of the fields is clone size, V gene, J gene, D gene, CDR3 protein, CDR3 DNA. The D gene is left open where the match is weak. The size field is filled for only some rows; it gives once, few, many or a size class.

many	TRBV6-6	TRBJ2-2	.	CASSYSISGTGELFF	TGTGCCAGCAGTTACTCGATCTCGGGGACCGGGGAGCTGTTTTTT
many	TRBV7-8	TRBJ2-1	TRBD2	CASSLASSGGFSSYNEQFF	TGTGCCAGCAGCTTAGCGAGTAGCGGGGGGTTCAGCTCCTACAATGAGCAGTTCTTC
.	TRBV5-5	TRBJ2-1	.	CASTEQVPGGPDSSYNEQFF	TGTGCCAGCACCGAACAAGTCCCGGGGGGCCCCGATAGCTCCTACAATGAGCAGTTCTTC
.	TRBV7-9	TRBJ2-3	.	CASSRGDHSTDTQYF	TGTGCCAGCTCGCGCGGAGACCATAGCACAGATACGCAGTATTTT
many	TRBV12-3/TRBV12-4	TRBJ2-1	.	CASSLRHRGGNEQFF	TGTGCCAGCAGTTTACGTCACAGGGGGGGGAATGAGCAGTTCTTC
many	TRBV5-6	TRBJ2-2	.	CASSLVATGELFF	TGTGCCAGCAGCTTGGTAGCTACCGGGGAGCTGTTTTTT
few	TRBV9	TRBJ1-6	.	CASSVGDLSPLHF	TGTGCCAGCAGCGTAGGCGACCTCTCACCCCTCCACTTT
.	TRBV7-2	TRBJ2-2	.	CASSLHRGRPGELFF	TGTGCCAGCAGCTTACACCGTGGACGCCCCGGGGAGCTGTTTTTT
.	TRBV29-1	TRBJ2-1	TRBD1	CSVDRTGYNEQFF	TGCAGCGTTGACCGGACAGGCTACAATGAGCAGTTCTTC
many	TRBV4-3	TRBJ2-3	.	CASSFRRGTDTQYF	TGCGCCAGCAGCTTCAGACGGGGCACAGATACGCAGTATTTT
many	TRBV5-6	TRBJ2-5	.	CASSLPGTSQYF	TGTGCCAGCAGCTTGCCGGGGACTTCCCAGTACTTC
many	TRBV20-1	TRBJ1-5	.	CSAREGVYSNQPQHF	TGCAGTGCTAGAGAGGGGGTTTACAGCAATCAGCCCCAGCATTTT
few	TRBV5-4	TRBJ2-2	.	CASSLVGANTGELFF	TGTGCCAGCAGCTTGGTAGGGGCGAACACCGGGGAGCTGTTTTTT
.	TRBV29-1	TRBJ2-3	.	CSVSTSTDTQYF	TGCAGCGTCTCCACGAGCACAGATACGCAGTATTTT
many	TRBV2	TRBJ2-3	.	CASTAGTVSTDTQYF	TGTGCCAGCACTGCCGGGACGGTTAGCACAGATACGCAGTATTTT
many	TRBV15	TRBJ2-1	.	CATSRARVFEQFF	TGTGCCACCAGCAGAGCTCGGGTTTTTGAGCAGTTCTTC
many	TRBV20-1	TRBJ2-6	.	CSATGGANVLTF	TGCAGTGCTACTGGGGGGGCCAACGTCCTGACTTTC
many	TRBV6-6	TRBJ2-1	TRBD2	CASSYEGAGSYNEQFF	TGTGCCAGCAGTTACGAAGGAGCGGGGTCCTACAATGAGCAGTTCTTC
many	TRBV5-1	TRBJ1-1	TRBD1	CASSLVTGGSHTEAFF	TGCGCCAGCAGCTTGGTGACAGGGGGCTCTCACACTGAAGCTTTCTTT
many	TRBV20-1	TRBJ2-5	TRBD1	CSAFQGARETQYF	TGCAGTGCTTTCCAGGGGGCTCGGGAGACCCAGTACTTC
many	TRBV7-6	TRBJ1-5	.	CASSLLENQPQHF	TGTGCCAGCAGCTTACTAGAAAATCAGCCCCAGCATTTT
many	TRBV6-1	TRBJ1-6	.	CASSADPDNSPLHF	TGTGCCAGCAGTGCGGACCCGGATAATTCACCCCTCCACTTT
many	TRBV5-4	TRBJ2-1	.	CASSYKTGTNTNEQFF	TGTGCCAGCAGTTACAAAACTGGGACAAACACCAATGAGCAGTTCTTC
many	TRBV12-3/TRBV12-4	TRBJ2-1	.	CASSLLQGGILDEQFF	TGTGCCAGCAGTTTGCTGCAGGGTGGTATTTTGGATGAGCAGTTCTTC
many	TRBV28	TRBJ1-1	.	CASNAGSTMNTEAFF	TGTGCCAGCAACGCAGGGAGTACAATGAACACTGAAGCTTTCTTT
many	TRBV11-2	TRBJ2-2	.	CASSLVSTANTGELFF	TGTGCCAGCAGCTTAGTCTCAACAGCGAACACCGGGGAGCTGTTTTTT
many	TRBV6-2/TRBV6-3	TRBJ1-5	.	CASTHPGFGNQPQHF	TGTGCCAGCACCCATCCGGGGTTTGGCAATCAGCCCCAGCATTTT
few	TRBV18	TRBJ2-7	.	CASSRETAGVEQYF	TGTGCCAGCTCCCGTGAGACCGCCGGAGTCGAGCAGTACTTC
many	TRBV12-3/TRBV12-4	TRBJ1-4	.	CASNPRDGEKLFF	TGTGCCAGCAATCCCCGGGACGGAGAAAAACTGTTTTTT
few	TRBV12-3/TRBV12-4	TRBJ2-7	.	CASRGGQNPTYEQYF	TGTGCCAGCCGGGGGGGACAGAACCCTACCTACGAGCAGTACTTC
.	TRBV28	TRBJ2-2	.	CASSTGGADTGELFF	TGTGCCAGCAGTACTGGGGGGGCGGACACCGGGGAGCTGTTTTTT
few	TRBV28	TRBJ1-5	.	CASSSGDSLNQPQHF	TGTGCCAGCAGTTCAGGGGATTCTTTGAATCAGCCCCAGCATTTT
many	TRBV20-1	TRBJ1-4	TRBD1	CSAEGQAEKLFF	TGCAGTGCCGAGGGACAGGCTGAAAAACTGTTTTTT
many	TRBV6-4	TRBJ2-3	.	CASSDSIRATDTQYF	TGTGCCAGCAGTGACTCGATTAGGGCCACAGATACGCAGTATTTT
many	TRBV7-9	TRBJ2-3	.	CASSLAHGIADTQYF	TGTGCCAGCAGCCTAGCTCATGGTATCGCAGATACGCAGTATTTT
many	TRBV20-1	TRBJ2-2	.	CSLGGRNTGELFF	TGCAGCTTGGGGGGCCGGAACACCGGGGAGCTGTTTTTT
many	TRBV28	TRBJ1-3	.	CASSGRLGNTIYF	TGTGCCAGCAGTGGCCGTCTAGGAAACACCATATATTTT
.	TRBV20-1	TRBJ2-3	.	CSASPGTDTQYF	TGCAGTGCTAGCCCGGGGACAGATACGCAGTATTTT
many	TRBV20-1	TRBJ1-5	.	CSADLGPNRVNQPQHF	TGCAGTGCTGACCTCGGGCCGAACAGGGTAAATCAGCCCCAGCATTTT
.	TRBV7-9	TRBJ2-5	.	CASSLGGTKQETQYF	TGTGCCAGCAGCTTAGGTGGGACCAAACAAGAGACCCAGTACTTC
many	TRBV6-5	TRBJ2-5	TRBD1	CASSSGTGGVETQYF	TGTGCCAGCAGCTCCGGGACAGGGGGCGTTGAGACCCAGTACTTC
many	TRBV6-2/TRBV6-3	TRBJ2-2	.	CASSYPTSYIVTGELFF	TGTGCCAGCAGTTACCCTACGAGTTACATCGTCACCGGGGAGCTGTTTTTT
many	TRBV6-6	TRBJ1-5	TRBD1	CASSSPDRNQPQHF	TGTGCCAGCAGTTCGCCGGACAGGAATCAGCCCCAGCATTTT
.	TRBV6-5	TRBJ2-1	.	CASSCFGSSGRSYNEQFF	TGTGCCAGCAGTTGCTTTGGGTCTTCGGGGAGGTCCTACAATGAGCAGTTCTTC
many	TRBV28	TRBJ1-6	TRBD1	CASSSRWDSTISNSPLHF	TGTGCCAGCAGCTCCCGGTGGGACAGCACCATCTCCAATTCACCCCTCCACTTT
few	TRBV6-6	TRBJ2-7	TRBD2	CASSLQLAPYYEQYF	TGTGCCAGCAGTCTCCAACTAGCGCCCTACTACGAGCAGTACTTC
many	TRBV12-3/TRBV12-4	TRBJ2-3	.	CASSLSQGRWGTDTQYF	TGTGCCAGCAGTTTGAGTCAGGGGCGTTGGGGCACAGATACGCAGTATTTT
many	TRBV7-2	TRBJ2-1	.	CASSLGRGAYNEQFF	TGTGCCAGCAGCTTAGGGCGGGGCGCCTACAATGAGCAGTTCTTC
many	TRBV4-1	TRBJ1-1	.	CASRYPTGIGTEAFF	TGCGCCAGCAGGTATCCGACCGGGATCGGCACTGAAGCTTTCTTT
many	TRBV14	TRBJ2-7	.	CASSQVRGEQYF	TGTGCCAGCAGCCAAGTCAGGGGCGAGCAGTACTTC
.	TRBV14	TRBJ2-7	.	CASSLSRGSYEQYF	TGTGCCAGCAGCCTCAGCAGGGGATCCTACGAGCAGTACTTC
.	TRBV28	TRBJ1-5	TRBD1	CASSSTGAYQPQHF	TGTGCCAGCAGTTCGACAGGGGCTTATCAGCCCCAGCATTTT
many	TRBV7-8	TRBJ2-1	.	CASSFLGEQFF	TGTGCCAGCAGCTTTTTGGGTGAGCAGTTCTTC
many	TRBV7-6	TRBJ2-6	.	CASSTPGSGANVLTF	TGTGCCAGCAGCACACCGGGATCTGGGGCCAACGTCCTGACTTTC
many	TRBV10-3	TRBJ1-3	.	CAISESGDGNTIYF	TGTGCCATCAGTGAGTCGGGGGACGGAAACACCATATATTTT
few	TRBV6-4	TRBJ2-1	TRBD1	CASSGTGENNEQFF	TGTGCCAGCAGTGGGACAGGGGAAAACAATGAGCAGTTCTTC
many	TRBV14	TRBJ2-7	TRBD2	CASSQGRGLAGAHEQYF	TGTGCCAGCAGCCAAGGTCGGGGACTAGCGGGGGCCCACGAGCAGTACTTC